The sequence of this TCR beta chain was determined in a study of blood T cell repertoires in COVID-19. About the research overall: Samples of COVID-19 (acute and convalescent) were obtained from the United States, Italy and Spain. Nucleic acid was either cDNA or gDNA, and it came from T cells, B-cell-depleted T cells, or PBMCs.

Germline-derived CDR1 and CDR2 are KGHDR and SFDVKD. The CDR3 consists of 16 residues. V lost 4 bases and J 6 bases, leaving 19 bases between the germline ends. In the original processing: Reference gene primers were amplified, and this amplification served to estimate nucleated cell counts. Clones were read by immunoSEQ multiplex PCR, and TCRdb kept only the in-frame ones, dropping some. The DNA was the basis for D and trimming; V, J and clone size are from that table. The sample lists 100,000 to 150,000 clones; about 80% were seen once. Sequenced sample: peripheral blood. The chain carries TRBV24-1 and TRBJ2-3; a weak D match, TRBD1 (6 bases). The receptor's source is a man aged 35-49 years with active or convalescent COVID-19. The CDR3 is CATSDPQAGEIDTQYF. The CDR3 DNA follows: TGTGCCACCAGTGACCCCCAGGCAGGGGAAATCGATACGCAGTATTTT.